This T cell receptor beta chain was recovered during a study of blood T cell repertoires in COVID-19. About the research overall: Collection of acute and convalescent COVID-19 samples took place in the United States, Italy and Spain.

This CDR3 contains 13 residues. Per the germline V gene, CDR1 is SQVTM and CDR2 is ANQGSEA. V was shortened by 6 bases and J by 8 bases, with 16 bases between the two germline ends. Original handling: Nucleated cell number was recorded as an estimate derived from reference gene primer amplification. Generated by immunoSEQ multiplex PCR, the TCRdb table keeps only in-frame clones and is missing some. The V and J calls and clone size come from that table; D and trimming were worked out from the DNA. The sample contains some 400,000 clones, around 84% of which appear only once. This clone was detected a few times.

The rearrangement uses TRBV29-1 and TRBJ1-4; a weak D match, TRBD1 (6 bases). The specimen sequenced was peripheral blood. This clonotype originated in a human donor in a cohort sampled during active COVID-19. CDR3 region: CSVQVTRGEKLFF. In DNA form, the CDR3 reads TGCAGCGTACAAGTTACCAGGGGCGAAAAACTGTTTTTT.